This TCR beta chain is drawn from a study of blood T cell repertoires in COVID-19. The repertoire was sequenced with immunoSEQ multiplex PCR; TCRdb's copy has only in-frame clones and lacks some. The sample consists of around 36,000 clones, around 85% of them appearing once. With 5 bases clipped from V and 5 bases from J, the junction kept 7 bases outside the gene matches. CDR1 SEHNR and CDR2 FQNEAQ come from the germline V gene (reference sequence). The CDR3 loop spans 15 amino acids. This clone turned up a few times. This clonotype originated in a man between 60 and 75 years old with acute or convalescent COVID-19. V and J are TRBV7-9 and TRBJ2-1, with 9 bases identical to TRBD2. Source material: peripheral blood. CDR3 sequence reads: CASSGREGVNNEQFF. The DNA of the CDR3 is TGTGCCAGCAGCGGGCGGGAGGGAGTAAACAATGAGCAGTTCTTC.